A single sample is the source of the 15 T cell receptor beta chains below, sequenced in a study of PD-1 blockade in classical Hodgkin lymphoma. Profiling relied on immunoSEQ multiplex PCR, and the TCRdb table lists in-frame clones only, not all of them. The data contain about 50,000 clones, about 73% of them seen just once; the ten biggest clones take up 8% to 13%. Each patient experienced a relapse that followed autologous stem cell transplantation, and brentuximab vedotin exposure varied. Sequences were derived from peripheral blood mononuclear cells (PBMCs), sampled at baseline. These receptors were taken from a human donor with classical Hodgkin lymphoma.

The chain carries TRBV5-5 and TRBJ2-1, with D hard to call. V was pared by 0 bases and J by 4 bases, with 5 bases between. In germline, CDR1 is SGHKS, CDR2 YYEKEE (reference sequence). The CDR3 contains 13 residues. CDR3 amino acids: CASSLGAYNEQFF. The DNA of the CDR3 is TGTGCCAGCAGCTTGGGTGCTTACAATGAGCAGTTCTTC. The full variable domain, with the rest looked up from reference TRBV5-5 and TRBJ2-1, is DAGVTQSPTHLIKTRGQQVTLRCSPISGHKSVSWYQQVLGQGPQFIFQYYEKEERGRGNFPDRFSARQFPNYSSELNVNALLLGDSALYLCASSLGAYNEQFFGPGTRLTVL.

The chain carries TRBV7-2 and TRBJ1-5; D is ambiguous. Per the germline V gene, CDR1 is SGHTA and CDR2 is FQGNSA. This CDR3 is 14 amino acids long. The V end lost 5 bases, the J end lost 4 bases, and 12 bases lay between the germline ends. For the CDR3, the DNA is TGTGCCAGCAGCCCTCAAACGGGGAATCAGCCCCAGCATTTT. Translation gives CASSPQTGNQPQHF.

The chain carries TRBV5-1 and TRBJ2-5, with D tentatively TRBD1 (6 bases). The germline CDR1 and CDR2 sequences are SGHRS and YFSETQ. The V gene lost 3 bases and the J gene lost 1 base, with 16 bases spanning the gap. The CDR3 is 16 amino acids. Here the CDR3 DNA reads TGCGCCAGCAGCTCGGTATTGGGACACATCCAAGAGACCCAGTACTTC. Its protein product is CASSSVLGHIQETQYF. Based on the CDR3 plus reference TRBV5-1 and TRBJ2-5, the full variable domain is KAGVTQTPRYLIKTRGQQVTLSCSPISGHRSVSWYQQTPGQGLQFLFEYFSETQRNKGNFPGRFSGRQFSNSRSEMNVSTLELGDSALYLCASSSVLGHIQETQYFGPGTRLLVL.

This clone was found once. The chain couples TRBV30 to TRBJ2-5, with 7 positions matching TRBD1. The CDR3 is made up of 16 amino acids. Germline V gene lookup returns CDR1 GTSNPN and CDR2 SVGIG (reference sequence). V gave up 0 bases and J gave up 0 bases; unmatched junction bases: 7. The CDR3 nucleotides read TGTGCCTGGAGTGTATTCCCGGACAGGTACCAAGAGACCCAGTACTTC. It codes for CAWSVFPDRYQETQYF.

The chain employs TRBV10-3 and TRBJ2-7, with D unresolved. The germline V and J ends were trimmed by 3 bases and 6 bases, with 12 bases remaining between them. The CDR3 runs to 13 residues. The germline CDR1 and CDR2 sequences are ENHRY and SYGVKD. The CDR3 nucleotides are TGTGCCATCAGTGATGGGTCTACTTCCGAGCAGTACTTC. Translating it yields CAISDGSTSEQYF.

The chain is built from TRBV6-6 and TRBJ1-1; TRBD1 agrees at 10 bases. The CDR3 length is 13 residues. The V segment lost 6 bases and the J segment 10 bases; nucleotides outside the gene matches: 8. Germline values: CDR1 MNHNY, CDR2 SVGAGI (reference sequence). DNA of the CDR3: TGTGCCAGCAGCCCCACCAGGACAGGGGGAGCTTTCTTT. It is translated as CASSPTRTGGAFF.

The chain is built from TRBV5-1 and TRBJ1-6; maybe TRBD1 (6 bases). The germline CDR1 and CDR2 sequences are SGHRS and YFSETQ. The V gene lost 2 bases and the J gene lost 6 bases, with 9 bases spanning the gap. The CDR3 is 14 residues long. The CDR3 protein is CASSLQGRNSPLHF. The CDR3 DNA is TGCGCCAGCAGCTTACAGGGCCGTAATTCACCCCTCCACTTT. Drawing the rest from reference TRBV5-1 and TRBJ1-6, the complete variable domain is KAGVTQTPRYLIKTRGQQVTLSCSPISGHRSVSWYQQTPGQGLQFLFEYFSETQRNKGNFPGRFSGRQFSNSRSEMNVSTLELGDSALYLCASSLQGRNSPLHFGNGTRLTVT.

The rearrangement joins TRBV9 to TRBJ2-7, with TRBD2 identical over 8 bases. This CDR3 is built from 14 residues. Germline V gives CDR1 SGDLS, CDR2 YYNGEE. The V segment lost 3 bases and the J segment 0 bases; nucleotides outside the gene matches: 2. In nucleotides, the CDR3 is TGTGCCAGCAGCGCAAGCGGGGGCTCCTACGAGCAGTACTTC. Its protein is CASSASGGSYEQYF.

The chain links TRBV19 to TRBJ1-2; 8 nucleotides align to TRBD1. The J segment lost 2 bases and the V segment lost 3 bases, leaving 8 bases of the junction unmatched. In germline, CDR1 is LNHDA, CDR2 SQIVND (reference sequence). The CDR3 consists of 16 residues. The CDR3 DNA reads TGTGCCAGTAGTATGACGGGACAGGTCTCCAACTATGGCTACACCTTC. This encodes CASSMTGQVSNYGYTF.

The V call is TRBV9, the J call TRBJ2-1; TRBD2 agrees at 10 bases. This CDR3 is built from 19 residues. Germline V gene lookup returns CDR1 SGDLS and CDR2 YYNGEE. After removal of 3 bases from V and 0 bases from J, the junction contained 12 bases not matched to a gene. Written as DNA, the CDR3 is TGTGCCAGCAGCGGGAAGACTAGCGGGTTGATAAGCTCCTACAATGAGCAGTTCTTC. This codes for CASSGKTSGLISSYNEQFF. Based on the CDR3 plus reference TRBV9 and TRBJ2-1, the full variable domain is DSGVTQTPKHLITATGQRVTLRCSPRSGDLSVYWYQQSLDQGLQFLIQYYNGEERAKGNILERFSAQQFPDLHSELNLSSLELGDSALYFCASSGKTSGLISSYNEQFFGPGTRLTVL.

The sample holds one count of this clone. This chain uses TRBV7-9 with TRBJ2-6; D is ambiguous. With 6 bases removed from V and 0 bases from J, the gap between germline ends came to 12 bases. CDR1 SEHNR and CDR2 FQNEAQ come from the germline V gene (reference sequence). The CDR3 has 16 residues. The CDR3 sequence: CASRLQGRSGANVLTF. The CDR3 nucleotides read TGTGCCAGCAGGTTACAAGGCCGCTCTGGGGCCAACGTCCTGACTTTC.

The V call is TRBV5-6, the J call TRBJ1-1, with 7 bases fitting TRBD1. CDR3 length: 15 residues. V lost 0 bases to trimming and J lost 2 bases; unmatched junction nucleotides: 4. Germline V CDR1 and CDR2: SGHDT, YYEEEE. CDR3 amino acids: CASSLGTGINTEAFF. The CDR3 nucleotides are TGTGCCAGCAGCTTGGGGACAGGCATCAACACTGAAGCTTTCTTT. The entire variable domain, with the rest obtained from reference TRBV5-6 and TRBJ1-1, is as follows: DAGVTQSPTHLIKTRGQQVTLRCSPKSGHDTVSWYQQALGQGPQFIFQYYEEEERQRGNFPDRFSGHQFPNYSSELNVNALLLGDSALYLCASSLGTGINTEAFFGQGTRLTVV.

In DNA, the CDR3 is TGTGCCAGCAGCAGAGGGGGCACTAATGAAAAACTGTTTTTT. This gives the protein CASSRGGTNEKLFF. V is TRBV5-4 and J is TRBJ1-4; 7 bases agree with TRBD1. The junction had 2 bases not matched to a gene; V was cut back by 4 bases and J by 2 bases. The CDR3 has 14 amino acids. The germline gives CDR1 SGHNT, CDR2 YYREEE (reference sequence).

This clone was seen a few times. J is TRBJ2-5 and V is TRBV2; 9 bases agree with TRBD2. Losses at the gene ends were 3 bases for V and 4 bases for J; bases not matched to a gene: 6. Germline loops: CDR1 SNHLY, CDR2 FYNNEI. This CDR3 spans 15 amino acids. The CDR3 sequence: CASSERGGRGETQYF. CDR3 sequence (DNA): TGTGCCAGCAGTGAGCGGGGGGGCCGGGGAGAGACCCAGTACTTC.

V and J are TRBV4-1 and TRBJ2-5; 7 positions match TRBD1. This CDR3 spans 15 amino acids. V was pared by 4 bases and J by 3 bases, with 8 bases of the junction left unmatched. Per the germline V gene, CDR1 is MGHRA and CDR2 is YSYEKL. The CDR3 is CASSPRQGVKETQYF. The CDR3 nucleotides read TGCGCCAGCAGCCCCAGGCAGGGGGTGAAAGAGACCCAGTACTTC.